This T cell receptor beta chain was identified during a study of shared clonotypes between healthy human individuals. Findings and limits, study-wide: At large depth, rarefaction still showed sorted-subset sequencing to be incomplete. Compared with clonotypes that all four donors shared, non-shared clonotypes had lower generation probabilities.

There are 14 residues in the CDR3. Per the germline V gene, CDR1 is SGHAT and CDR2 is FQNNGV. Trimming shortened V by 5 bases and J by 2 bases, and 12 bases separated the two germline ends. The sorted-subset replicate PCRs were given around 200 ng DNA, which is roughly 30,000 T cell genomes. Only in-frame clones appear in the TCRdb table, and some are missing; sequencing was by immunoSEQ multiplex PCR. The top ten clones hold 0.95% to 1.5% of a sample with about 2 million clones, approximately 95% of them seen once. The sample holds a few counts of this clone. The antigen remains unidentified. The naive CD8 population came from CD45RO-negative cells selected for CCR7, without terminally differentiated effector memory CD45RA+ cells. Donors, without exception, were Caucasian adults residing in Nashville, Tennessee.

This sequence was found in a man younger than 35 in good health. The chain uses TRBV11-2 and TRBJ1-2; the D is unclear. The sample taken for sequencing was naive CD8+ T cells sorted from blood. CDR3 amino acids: CASSHRPQNYGYTF. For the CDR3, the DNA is TGTGCCAGCAGCCACCGACCGCAGAACTATGGCTACACCTTC.